Listed here are 32 T cell receptor beta chains from one sample, sequenced in a study of T cells after posttransplantation cyclophosphamide. Treatment was busulfan-fludarabine conditioning, a marrow graft, and cyclophosphamide on days +3 and +4. The repertoire was sequenced with immunoSEQ multiplex PCR; TCRdb's copy has only in-frame clones and lacks some. Singletons are absent from the sample, which has over 15,000 clones. The sample was PBMCs, taken after allogeneic stem cell transplant with posttransplant cyclophosphamide. These TCRs come from a female patient between 30 and 39 years old who received an allogeneic stem cell transplant from a related donor, was CMV-positive, and had no GVHD. Part of the T cells may come from the graft donor.

The table lists this clone with many counts. This chain uses TRBV5-4 with TRBJ2-3, with 9 bases identical to TRBD1. Germline CDR1 reads SGHNT; CDR2 reads YYREEE (reference sequence). The CDR3 consists of 16 residues. Trimming cost V 4 bases and J 1 base; bases outside gene matches: 7. The CDR3 region has the DNA TGTGCCAGCAGCGCGGACAGGGGCTGGGGCACAGATACGCAGTATTTT. This encodes CASSADRGWGTDTQYF.

This clone was seen ten or more times. The J gene is TRBJ2-1, the V gene TRBV7-6, with 7 nucleotides matching TRBD2. The J segment lost 2 bases and the V segment lost 8 bases, leaving 3 bases of the junction unmatched. Germline V lookup: CDR1 SGHVS, CDR2 FNYEAQ. CDR3 length: 13 residues. The chain's CDR3 is CASSRGAYNEQFF. The CDR3 nucleotides read TGTGCCAGCTCCCGGGGGGCCTACAATGAGCAGTTCTTC.

The table lists this clone with many counts. The DNA of the CDR3 is TGTGCCAGCAGTGAAGGACACCCCTACGAGCAGTACTTC. Its translation: CASSEGHPYEQYF. The rearrangement links TRBV2 to TRBJ2-7; D is undetermined. Germline CDR1 reads SNHLY; CDR2 reads FYNNEI. The CDR3 loop spans 13 amino acids. V lost 1 base and J 2 bases, leaving 6 bases between the germline ends.

In this sample, this clone turned up many times. This chain joins TRBV5-1 and TRBJ1-3; no reliable D call. Per the germline V gene, CDR1 is SGHRS and CDR2 is YFSETQ. V was clipped by 4 bases and J by 0 bases, with 8 bases between them. The CDR3 consists of 14 residues. CDR3 protein: CASSIDNSGNTIYF. CDR3 DNA: TGCGCCAGCAGCATAGACAACTCTGGAAACACCATATATTTT.

There are many counts of this clone. This chain connects TRBV12-5 to TRBJ2-1; 12 positions match TRBD2. The germline V gene encodes CDR1 LGHNT and CDR2 FRNRAP. The CDR3 contains 18 residues. The ends lost 1 base at V and 2 bases at J; junction bases unmatched: 6. The CDR3: CASGLAPTSGRPYNEQFF. The CDR3 region has the DNA TGTGCTAGTGGTTTGGCCCCTACTAGCGGGAGGCCCTACAATGAGCAGTTCTTC.

The table lists this clone with many counts. The J gene is TRBJ2-1, the V gene TRBV30, with D possibly being TRBD2 (6 bases). The ends were cut back, 0 bases at V and 9 bases at J, with 6 bases in the middle. CDR1 GTSNPN and CDR2 SVGIG come from the germline V gene (reference sequence). The CDR3 runs to 11 residues. This CDR3 reads CAWSVSGEQFF. In DNA, the CDR3 is TGTGCCTGGAGTGTTAGCGGTGAGCAGTTCTTC.

This clone was counted many times. CDR3 in DNA: TGTGCCAGCAGTCCTAGCGGGAGCTCGAATGAGCAGTTCTTC. This sequence encodes CASSPSGSSNEQFF. The J gene is TRBJ2-1, the V gene TRBV6-6; TRBD2 matches at 10 bases. The trim removed 5 bases at V and 7 bases at J, leaving 5 bases unmatched. Germline CDR1 and CDR2: MNHNY and SVGAGI (reference sequence). The CDR3 has 14 amino acids.

This clone was seen repeatedly, ten times or more. The rearrangement links TRBV5-5 to TRBJ2-3; 7 bases match TRBD1. The germline V gene has CDR1 SGHKS and CDR2 YYEKEE (reference sequence). The CDR3 is 14 amino acids. V lost 4 bases and J lost 4; bases outside the gene matches: 6. CDR3 bases: TGTGCCAGCAGCGACAGACAGGGCGCAGATACGCAGTATTTT. Translation gives CASSDRQGADTQYF.

By share, this clone ranks as medium-sized. The rearrangement links TRBV7-2 to TRBJ2-7, with TRBD2 matching over 10 bases. From germline, CDR1 is SGHTA and CDR2 FQGNSA. V was pared by 5 bases and J by 8 bases, with 12 bases of the junction left unmatched. The CDR3 loop spans 15 amino acids. DNA of the CDR3: TGTGCCAGCAGCCCGTATAGCGGGAGGCCGATAAAGCAGTACTTC. Protein: CASSPYSGRPIKQYF.

The table lists this clone with many counts. The chain has TRBV6-6 and TRBJ2-5, with 14 bases lining up with TRBD2. Trimming took 6 bases from V and 7 from J; bases not matched to a gene: 4. Per germline, CDR1 MNHNY and CDR2 SVGAGI (reference sequence). CDR3 length: 14 amino acids. The DNA of the CDR3 is TGTGCCAGCAGGGGACTAGCGGGAGAAGGGACCCAGTACTTC. Amino acid sequence: CASRGLAGEGTQYF.

This clone occurred many times. The J gene is TRBJ1-1, the V gene TRBV9; a possible D gene is TRBD1 (5 bases). In germline, CDR1 is SGDLS, CDR2 YYNGEE. There are 13 residues in the CDR3. The V end was cut by 0 bases, the J end by 3 bases, with 6 bases between. The CDR3 region is CASSVEGYTEAFF. For the CDR3, the DNA is TGTGCCAGCAGCGTAGAGGGGTACACTGAAGCTTTCTTT.

This clone was seen ten or more times. This chain uses TRBV5-4 with TRBJ2-7; TRBD1 aligns across 7 bases. The germline gives CDR1 SGHNT, CDR2 YYREEE (reference sequence). CDR3 length: 15 residues. The V segment lost 4 bases and the J segment 2 bases; nucleotides outside the gene matches: 9. CDR3 amino acids: CASSPGTAETYEQYF. For the CDR3, the DNA is TGTGCCAGCAGCCCCGGGACAGCAGAGACCTACGAGCAGTACTTC.

This clone was recorded at least ten times. The genes are TRBV28 and TRBJ2-1; 8 bases map to TRBD2. The CDR3 is 14 amino acids. Looked up from germline, CDR1 is MDHEN and CDR2 is SYDVKM. Trimming took 5 bases from V and 6 from J; bases not matched to a gene: 6. In nucleotides, the CDR3 is TGTGCCAGCAGTAATGGGCGGGAGGTCAATGAGCAGTTCTTC. It encodes CASSNGREVNEQFF.

There are many counts of this clone. This chain connects TRBV2 to TRBJ1-1, with D maybe TRBD1 (5 bases). Germline CDR1 and CDR2: SNHLY and FYNNEI. This CDR3 contains 16 residues. Trimming stripped 9 bases from V and 1 base from J, with 21 bases between. CDR3 sequence reads: CASPKGSTGTNTEAFF. CDR3 DNA: TGTGCCAGTCCCAAGGGATCAACAGGAACGAACACTGAAGCTTTCTTT.

This clone came up many times. The chain combines TRBV4-1 with TRBJ2-2; TRBD2 matches at 13 bases. V trimming: 0 bases; J trimming: 4 bases; junction bases outside the gene matches: 11. Germline V gene sequence: CDR1 MGHRA, CDR2 YSYEKL. The CDR3 is made up of 20 amino acids. CDR3 amino acids: CASSQDPSLAGGPGTGELFF. CDR3 bases: TGCGCCAGCAGCCAAGATCCCTCACTAGCGGGAGGGCCTGGCACCGGGGAGCTGTTTTTT.

This clone was counted ten times or more. V gene TRBV5-1 combines with J gene TRBJ2-5, with D possibly TRBD1 on 5 matching bases. Germline values: CDR1 SGHRS, CDR2 YFSETQ. This CDR3 has 13 residues. Trimming cost V 0 bases and J 4 bases, with 7 bases left between them. CDR3 loop: CASSLVGVETQYF. The CDR3 DNA is TGCGCCAGCAGCTTGGTAGGGGTAGAGACCCAGTACTTC.

At least ten counts were recorded for this clone. The chain is built from TRBV7-9 and TRBJ2-7; 11 bases align to TRBD1. Germline-derived CDR1 and CDR2 are SEHNR and FQNEAQ (reference sequence). The CDR3 covers 15 residues. After removal of 5 bases from V and 1 base from J, the junction contained 4 bases not matched to a gene. CDR3 residues: CASSPGTGGSYEQYF. The CDR3 region has the DNA TGTGCCAGCAGCCCCGGGACAGGGGGATCCTACGAGCAGTACTTC.

This clone is medium-sized in the sample. The CDR3 region is CASSPISPGELFF. CDR3 coding DNA: TGTGCCAGCAGCCCTATCTCCCCCGGGGAGCTGTTTTTT. V usage is TRBV7-7 and J usage is TRBJ2-2, with D hard to call. V dropped 5 bases and J dropped 6 bases, with 10 bases sitting between them. This CDR3 has 13 amino acids. Germline CDR1 SSHAT, CDR2 FNYEAQ (reference sequence).

This clone was seen ten or more times. The gene calls are TRBV5-5 and TRBJ2-7, with 7 positions matching TRBD2. Germline V gene data show CDR1 as SGHKS and CDR2 as YYEKEE (reference sequence). After removal of 4 bases from V and 2 bases from J, the junction contained 9 bases not matched to a gene. The CDR3 contains 15 residues. The CDR3 here is CASSTPAGTAYEQYF. CDR3 DNA: TGTGCCAGCAGCACCCCAGCGGGAACGGCCTACGAGCAGTACTTC.

This clone was seen many times. The CDR3 DNA reads TGTGCCAGCAGTTTTGTGGGCCCGTATGGCTACACCTTC. Translating it yields CASSFVGPYGYTF. This chain joins TRBV28 and TRBJ1-2; D gene uncertain. This CDR3 comprises 13 residues. Trimming pared 3 bases from V and 5 bases from J, leaving 10 bases between. Germline V lookup: CDR1 MDHEN, CDR2 SYDVKM.

This clone was seen many times. The chain uses TRBV5-6 and TRBJ2-5; tentatively, D is TRBD2 (7 bases). Looked up from germline, CDR1 is SGHDT and CDR2 is YYEEEE. V dropped 0 bases and J dropped 4 bases, with 10 bases sitting between them. The CDR3 is 14 residues long. The CDR3 coding sequence is TGTGCCAGCAGCTTGGGGGGGGGCAGAGAGACCCAGTACTTC. It translates to CASSLGGGRETQYF. Combining the CDR3 with reference TRBV5-6 and TRBJ2-5 gives the whole variable domain DAGVTQSPTHLIKTRGQQVTLRCSPKSGHDTVSWYQQALGQGPQFIFQYYEEEERQRGNFPDRFSGHQFPNYSSELNVNALLLGDSALYLCASSLGGGRETQYFGPGTRLLVL.

There are many counts of this clone. V gene TRBV27 combines with J gene TRBJ1-4; 7 bases align to TRBD1. The germline CDR1 and CDR2 sequences are MNHEY and SMNVEV (reference sequence). This CDR3 contains 16 residues. After removal of 5 bases from V and 7 bases from J, the junction contained 13 bases not matched to a gene. DNA for the CDR3: TGTGCCAGCAGTCCCACGAGGGGGCGACAGGGTGAAAAACTGTTTTTT. The encoded protein is CASSPTRGRQGEKLFF.

This clone occurred many times. The chain's CDR3 is CSVSQGNTEAFF. The DNA for the CDR3 is TGCAGCGTTTCCCAGGGGAACACTGAAGCTTTCTTT. The gene calls are TRBV29-1 and TRBJ1-1; TRBD1 is a possible D gene (5 bases). The V end lost 5 bases, the J end lost 1 base, and 8 bases lay between the germline ends. CDR3 length equals 12 residues. CDR1 is SQVTM and CDR2 is ANQGSEA in the germline V gene.

This clone was seen many times. The chain couples TRBV6-6 to TRBJ2-5; weak D call: TRBD1 (5 bases). The V end lost 7 bases, the J end lost 6 bases, and 18 bases lay between the germline ends. Germline V gene sequence: CDR1 MNHNY, CDR2 SVGAGI (reference sequence). This CDR3 is 14 amino acids long. The CDR3 coding sequence is TGTGCCAGCACCTTCGACAGCGTGCTTCAGACCCAGTACTTC. This translates into CASTFDSVLQTQYF.

This clone was counted many times. The chain combines TRBV25-1 with TRBJ2-4; TRBD1 agrees at 9 bases. The CDR3 runs 17 residues. CDR1 and CDR2 (germline): MGHDK, SYGVNS. Trimming removed 4 bases from V and 1 base from J; junction bases left unmatched: 8. CDR3 in amino acids: CASSGTTGGPAKNIQYF. In nucleotides, the CDR3 is TGTGCCAGCAGTGGGACGACAGGGGGACCGGCCAAAAACATTCAGTACTTC.

There are many counts of this clone. The genes are TRBV11-2 and TRBJ2-2, with D maybe TRBD1 (6 bases). This CDR3 has 13 amino acids. V was shortened by 7 bases and J by 7 bases, with 13 bases between the two germline ends. Germline CDR1 SGHAT, CDR2 FQNNGV. The CDR3 DNA follows: TGTGCCAGCAACTTTGGGGGCAGCGGGGAGCTGTTTTTT. As protein: CASNFGGSGELFF.

In this sample, this clone turned up many times. The rearrangement joins TRBV9 to TRBJ2-5; 9 positions match TRBD2. The CDR3 runs to 17 residues. With V trimmed by 4 bases and J by 5 bases, 15 bases remained unmatched. Germline V CDR1 and CDR2: SGDLS, YYNGEE. The CDR3 region is CASSSRGAGGLGETQYF. Here the CDR3 DNA reads TGTGCCAGCAGCTCGCGGGGGGCGGGAGGGCTTGGGGAGACCCAGTACTTC.

This clone was recorded many times. V usage is TRBV9 and J usage is TRBJ2-3; D is ambiguous. Deletions cut 0 bases from V and 6 bases from J, with 11 bases between. The CDR3 extends over 14 amino acids. Germline-derived CDR1 and CDR2 are SGDLS and YYNGEE. Here the CDR3 reads CASSVGLVGDTQYF. Written as DNA, the CDR3 is TGTGCCAGCAGCGTAGGGTTAGTCGGGGATACGCAGTATTTT.

This clone was observed at least ten times. The chain joins TRBV28 to TRBJ2-1; 14 positions agree with TRBD2. The CDR3 extends over 15 amino acids. V trimming: 7 bases; J trimming: 7 bases; junction bases outside the gene matches: 6. The germline V gene has CDR1 MDHEN and CDR2 SYDVKM. CDR3 region: CASKETSGRVNEQFF. The CDR3 nucleotides read TGTGCCAGCAAAGAGACTAGCGGGAGGGTAAATGAGCAGTTCTTC.

This clone was recorded at least ten times. V and J are TRBV2 and TRBJ1-2, with a tentative D call TRBD1 (6 bases). Germline values: CDR1 SNHLY, CDR2 FYNNEI. V lost 10 bases and J 7 bases, leaving 16 bases between the germline ends. The CDR3 has 12 amino acids. The CDR3 loop is CATQPGGGGYTF. The CDR3 region has the DNA TGTGCCACCCAACCGGGGGGCGGTGGCTACACCTTC.

In its sample, this clone was seen many times. The chain couples TRBV19 to TRBJ2-5; 8 bases are a match to TRBD1. In germline, CDR1 is LNHDA, CDR2 SQIVND (reference sequence). Unmatched junction bases numbered 1, after V lost 4 bases and J lost 3 bases. The CDR3 length is 13 residues. The CDR3 spells CASSKDREETQYF. CDR3 coding DNA: TGTGCCAGTAGTAAGGACAGGGAAGAGACCCAGTACTTC.

This clone has ten or more counts. The rearrangement links TRBV7-3 to TRBJ2-1; tentative D call: TRBD1 (5 bases). V was shortened by 5 bases and J by 6 bases, with 8 bases between the two germline ends. Germline V gene lookup returns CDR1 SGHTA and CDR2 FQGTGA. The CDR3 has 12 amino acids. CDR3 residues: CASSMDTNEQFF. Here the CDR3 DNA reads TGTGCCAGCAGCATGGACACCAATGAGCAGTTCTTC.